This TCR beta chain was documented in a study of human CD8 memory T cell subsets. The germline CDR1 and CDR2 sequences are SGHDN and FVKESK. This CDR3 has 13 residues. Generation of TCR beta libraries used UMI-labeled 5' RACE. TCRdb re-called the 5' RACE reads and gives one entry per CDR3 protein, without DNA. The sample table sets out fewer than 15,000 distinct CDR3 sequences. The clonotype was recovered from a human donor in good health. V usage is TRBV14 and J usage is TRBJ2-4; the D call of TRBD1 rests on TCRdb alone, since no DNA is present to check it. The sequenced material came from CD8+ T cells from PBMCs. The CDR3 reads CASSQDRGDIQYF.